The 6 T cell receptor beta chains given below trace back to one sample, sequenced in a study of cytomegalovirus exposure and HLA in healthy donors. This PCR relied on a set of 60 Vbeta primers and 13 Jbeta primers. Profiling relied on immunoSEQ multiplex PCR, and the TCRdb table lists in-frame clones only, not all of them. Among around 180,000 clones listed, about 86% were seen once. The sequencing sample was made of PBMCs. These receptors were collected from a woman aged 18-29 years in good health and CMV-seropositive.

CDR3 coding DNA: TGTGCCAGTAGTGCCCAGGGAAACACCATATATTTT. It translates to CASSAQGNTIYF. The rearrangement uses TRBV19 and TRBJ1-3; D is uncertain. The V gene lost 5 bases and the J gene lost 4 bases, with 6 bases spanning the gap. Germline V gene data show CDR1 as LNHDA and CDR2 as SQIVND (reference sequence). CDR3 length equals 12 residues.

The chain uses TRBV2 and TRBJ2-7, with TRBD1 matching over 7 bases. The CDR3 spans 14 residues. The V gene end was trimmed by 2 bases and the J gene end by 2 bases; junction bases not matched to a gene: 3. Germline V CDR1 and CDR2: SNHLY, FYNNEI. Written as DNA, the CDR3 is TGTGCCAGCAGTGAATCGCAGGGGGCCTACGAGCAGTACTTC. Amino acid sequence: CASSESQGAYEQYF.

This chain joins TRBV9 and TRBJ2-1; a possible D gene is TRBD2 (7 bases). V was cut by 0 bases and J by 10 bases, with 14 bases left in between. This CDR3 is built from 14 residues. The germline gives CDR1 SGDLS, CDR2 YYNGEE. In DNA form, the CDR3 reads TGTGCCAGCAGCGTAGACGGGGGGCCGAGGGAGCAGTTCTTC. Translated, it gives CASSVDGGPREQFF.

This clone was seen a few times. CDR3 loop: CASSIVQGAYGYTF. Here the CDR3 DNA reads TGTGCCAGTAGTATAGTACAGGGGGCCTATGGCTACACCTTC. The chain joins TRBV19 to TRBJ1-2, with 9 bases identical to TRBD1. Germline V gene sequence: CDR1 LNHDA, CDR2 SQIVND (reference sequence). V trimming: 1 base; J trimming: 4 bases; junction bases outside the gene matches: 1. This CDR3 is 14 amino acids long. Drawing the rest from reference TRBV19 and TRBJ1-2, the complete variable domain is DGGITQSPKYLFRKEGQNVTLSCEQNLNHDAMYWYRQDPGQGLRLIYYSQIVNDFQKGDIAEGYSVSREKKESFPLTVTSAQKNPTAFYLCASSIVQGAYGYTFGSGTRLTVV.

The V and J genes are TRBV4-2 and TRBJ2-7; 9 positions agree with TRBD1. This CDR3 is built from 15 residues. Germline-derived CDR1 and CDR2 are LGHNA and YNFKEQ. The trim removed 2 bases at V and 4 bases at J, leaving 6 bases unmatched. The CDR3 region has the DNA TGTGCCAGCAGCCAAAGTCGCGGACAGGGGTACGAGCAGTACTTC. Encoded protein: CASSQSRGQGYEQYF.

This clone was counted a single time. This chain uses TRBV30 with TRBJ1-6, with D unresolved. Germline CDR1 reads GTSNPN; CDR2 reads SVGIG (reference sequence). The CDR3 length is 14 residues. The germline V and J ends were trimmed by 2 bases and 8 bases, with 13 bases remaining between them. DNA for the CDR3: TGTGCCTGGAGTAAGGGAGACAAAGATTCACCCCTCCACTTT. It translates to CAWSKGDKDSPLHF. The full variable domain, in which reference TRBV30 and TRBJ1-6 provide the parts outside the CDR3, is SQTIHQWPATLVQPVGSPLSLECTVEGTSNPNLYWYRQAAGRGLQLLFYSVGIGQISSEVPQNLSASRPQDRQFILSSKKLLLSDSGFYLCAWSKGDKDSPLHFGNGTRLTVT.